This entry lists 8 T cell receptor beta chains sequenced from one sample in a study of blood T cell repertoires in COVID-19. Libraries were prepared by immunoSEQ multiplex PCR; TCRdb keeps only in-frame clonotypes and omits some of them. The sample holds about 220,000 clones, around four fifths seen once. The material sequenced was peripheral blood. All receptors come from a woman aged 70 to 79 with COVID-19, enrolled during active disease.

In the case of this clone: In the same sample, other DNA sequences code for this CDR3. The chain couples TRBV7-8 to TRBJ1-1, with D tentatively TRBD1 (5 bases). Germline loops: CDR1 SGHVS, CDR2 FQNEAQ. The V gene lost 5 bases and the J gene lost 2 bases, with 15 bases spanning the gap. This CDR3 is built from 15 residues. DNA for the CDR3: TGTGCCAGCAGCCTAGGACTGGGGGGTAACACTGAAGCTTTCTTT. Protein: CASSLGLGGNTEAFF.

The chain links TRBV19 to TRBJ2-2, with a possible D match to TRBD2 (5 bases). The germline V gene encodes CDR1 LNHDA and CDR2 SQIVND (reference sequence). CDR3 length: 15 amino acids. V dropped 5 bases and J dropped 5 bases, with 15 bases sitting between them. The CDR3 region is CASSLDRGQTGELFF. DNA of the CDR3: TGTGCCAGTAGTCTCGATCGAGGGCAGACCGGGGAGCTGTTTTTT.

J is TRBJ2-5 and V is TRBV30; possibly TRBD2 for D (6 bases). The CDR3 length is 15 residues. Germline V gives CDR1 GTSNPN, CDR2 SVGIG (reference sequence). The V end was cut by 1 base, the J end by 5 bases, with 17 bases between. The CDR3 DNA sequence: TGTGCCTGGAGTGGAGTCGCGGGATTGGTGGAGACCCAGTACTTC. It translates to CAWSGVAGLVETQYF. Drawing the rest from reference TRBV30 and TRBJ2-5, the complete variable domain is SQTIHQWPATLVQPVGSPLSLECTVEGTSNPNLYWYRQAAGRGLQLLFYSVGIGQISSEVPQNLSASRPQDRQFILSSKKLLLSDSGFYLCAWSGVAGLVETQYFGPGTRLLVL.

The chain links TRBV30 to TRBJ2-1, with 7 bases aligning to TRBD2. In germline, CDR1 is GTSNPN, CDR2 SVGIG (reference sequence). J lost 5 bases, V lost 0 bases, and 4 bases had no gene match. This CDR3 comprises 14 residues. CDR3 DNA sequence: TGTGCCTGGAGTGTCCGGGGAGGGAACAATGAGCAGTTCTTC. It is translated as CAWSVRGGNNEQFF.

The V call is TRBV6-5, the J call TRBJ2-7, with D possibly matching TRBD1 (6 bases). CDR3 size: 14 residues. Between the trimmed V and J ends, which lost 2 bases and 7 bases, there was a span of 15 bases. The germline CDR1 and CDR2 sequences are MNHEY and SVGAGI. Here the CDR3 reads CASSYGQGKGEQYF. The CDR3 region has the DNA TGTGCCAGCAGTTACGGGCAGGGGAAGGGGGAGCAGTACTTC.

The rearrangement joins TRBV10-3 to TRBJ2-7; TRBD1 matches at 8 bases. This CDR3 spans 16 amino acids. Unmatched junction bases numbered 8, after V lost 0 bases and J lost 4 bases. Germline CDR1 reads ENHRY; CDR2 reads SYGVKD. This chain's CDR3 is CAISESRTGRSYEQYF. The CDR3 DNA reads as TGTGCCATCAGTGAGTCCCGGACAGGGCGGTCGTACGAGCAGTACTTC.

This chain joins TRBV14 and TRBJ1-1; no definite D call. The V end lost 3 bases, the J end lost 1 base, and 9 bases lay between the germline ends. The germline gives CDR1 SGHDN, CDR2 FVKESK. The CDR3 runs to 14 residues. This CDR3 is CASSQRGRNTEAFF. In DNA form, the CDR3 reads TGTGCCAGCAGCCAGAGAGGCCGGAACACTGAAGCTTTCTTT.

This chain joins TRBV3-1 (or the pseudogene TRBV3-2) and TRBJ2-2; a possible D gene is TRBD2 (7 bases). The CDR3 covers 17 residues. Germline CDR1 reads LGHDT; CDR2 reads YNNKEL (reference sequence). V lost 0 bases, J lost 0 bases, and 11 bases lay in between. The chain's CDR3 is CASSQEGGVTNTGELFF. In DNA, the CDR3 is TGTGCCAGCAGCCAAGAAGGGGGGGTGACGAACACCGGGGAGCTGTTTTTT.